The subject of this entry is one T cell receptor beta chain. There is no known antigen for this receptor. No base qualities exist here, and no much larger clone lies one base off it. The sample comes from a study of T cell responses to AZD1222 COVID-19 vaccine (dated by TCRdb to the early 2020s). For context, the study as a whole: AZD1222 recipients whose second dose came at about 4 weeks and those whose second dose came at about 12 weeks were combined into one group, since spike-specific TCR depth and breadth did not differ between the two schedules. Enrollment into the trials was organized by age into subgroups of 18-55, 56-69 and 70-plus years, and those subgroups contained 148, 28 and 57 TCR-sequenced participants, respectively. A total of 230 or so trial participants underwent TCR sequencing, of whom 207 received two doses of AZD1222 and 26 received two doses of the MenACWY control vaccine. On the study overall, not on this receptor specifically: The 56-69-year group was small, and its depth increase did not reach significance, likely because of low power. Most participants were white British and females outnumbered males, and the authors suggested that clonal diversity may have been underestimated. Reportedly, almost half of the unique spike-specific TCRs recognized epitopes lying outside the regions that are mutated in the B.1.351 and B.1.1.7 variants. Conclusions about previously exposed vaccinees are limited because only six or seven AZD1222 recipients were SARS-CoV-2 seropositive at baseline. Because no day 14 peak-response samples were available, repertoires were characterized only after the peak T cell response. The whole spike protein was spanned by vaccine-associated CD4 TCRs, and dominant responses were seen in regions 160-218 and 743-854. A significant rise in spike-specific TCR breadth and depth was observed after two AZD1222 doses relative to day 0 and relative to MenACWY recipients.

The CDR3 regions of human TCRbeta chains were subjected to immunosequencing. Regarding the original processing steps: Repertoire TCRs were checked for matches against a reference library of SARS-CoV-2-specific TCRs that had been generated using the MIRA antigen-specificity platform. Breadth was defined as the fraction of unique TCRs that were SARS-CoV-2-associated, and depth was defined as the fraction of total T cells that were SARS-CoV-2-associated. Using the MIRA data, each spike-specific TCR was assigned both to the spike region to which the TCR was reactive and to a CD4 or CD8 class. Log10-transformed breadth and depth values were compared by one-way ANOVA with Sidak's multiple comparisons tests. This is the immuneACCESS table as TCRdb keeps it, with only in-frame sequences that have V and J called. A part of the clones is gone; compared with another copy, unresolved V genes explain less than half, and the rest is unexplained. V and J calls plus clone size are reproduced from that table; the DNA served to infer D and trimming. This sample lists around 140,000 clones; 75% to 90% were detected once. The ten largest clones capture around 1.6% of the sample.

As encoded in the germline V gene, CDR1 is KGHDR while CDR2 is SFDVKD. V lost 5 bases and J lost 9 bases, and the count of bases not matched to a germline gene is 15. Its CDR3 holds 15 amino acids, cysteine through phenylalanine. Solely the CDR3 DNA is kept, with 45 bases framed from the first base. The meaning of the sample's time point label: baseline before first vaccination. The vaccinee samples were drawn from two UK trials, COV001 and COV002, one of which was a single-blind randomized controlled phase 2/3 trial testing AZD1222 (ChAdOx1 nCoV-19) in healthy adults. For TCRbeta chain sequencing, PBMC samples from trial participants were taken at day 0 and at day 28 after the second dose.

The receptor's source is an adult in good health. Recombination linked TRBV24-1 to TRBJ2-7, with 7 bases aligning to TRBD1. Sequenced material: peripheral blood, taken on day 0 of AZD1222 vaccination. In nucleotides, the sequence is TGTGCCACCAGTGGTTCAGGGGGACCTTCTACGGGGCAGTACTTC. Translated, this is CATSGSGGPSTGQYF.